Each of the 32 T cell receptor beta chains below was sequenced from the same sample in a study of breast tumors, draining lymph nodes, adjacent tissues. Breast cancer patients provided tissue from their axillary draining lymph nodes. Each CDR3 protein is one row after TCRdb ran MiXCR on the multiplex PCR reads. The table records about 120,000 distinct CDR3 sequences, just under 20% of them present only once. Sequenced: axillary lymph node tissue. Receptors were obtained from a female donor with breast cancer. Some clones in this sample may be carry-over from other donors' samples.

This clonotype appeared many times. The chain uses TRBV3-1 and TRBJ1-2; D is unclear. The CDR3 loop spans 12 amino acids. Trimming shortened V by 3 bases and J by 7 bases, and 9 bases separated the two germline ends. Germline V lookup: CDR1 LGHDT, CDR2 YNNKEL (reference sequence). The CDR3 sequence is CASSQGSLGYTF. The DNA for the CDR3 is TGTGCCAGCAGCCAGGGGTCTCTTGGCTACACCTTC.

Only a few counts were recorded for this clonotype. The chain uses TRBV12-3 or TRBV12-4 and TRBJ2-5; tentative D call: TRBD1 (6 bases). V dropped 8 bases and J dropped 4 bases, with 14 bases sitting between them. This CDR3 has 13 amino acids. In DNA, the CDR3 is TGTGCCAGCGGGCCACGCAGGGGAGAGACCCAGTACTTC. This sequence encodes CASGPRRGETQYF.

This clonotype was counted at least ten times. The CDR3 loop reads CSAPPMESNQPQHF. CDR3 nucleotide sequence: TGCAGTGCTCCCCCGATGGAGAGTAATCAGCCCCAGCATTTT. This chain connects TRBV20-1 to TRBJ1-5; D gene uncertain. The CDR3 loop spans 14 amino acids. The V and J ends lost 5 bases and 4 bases respectively, with 15 bases between them. Per the germline V gene, CDR1 is DFQATT and CDR2 is SNEGSKA (reference sequence).

As concerns this clonotype: Possible read error: a much larger clone is one base away. The rearrangement links TRBV19 to TRBJ2-3, with D possibly called TRBD1 or TRBD2 (5 bases each). Germline V CDR1 and CDR2: LNHDA, SQIVND (reference sequence). The V end lost 10 bases, the J end lost 2 bases, and 16 bases lay between the germline ends. CDR3 length: 14 amino acids. CDR3: CATNRDGTTDTQYF. DNA of the CDR3: TGTGCCACAAACCGGGACGGTACCACAGATACGCAGTATTTT.

This clonotype was observed a few times. The chain combines TRBV7-3 with TRBJ2-1; 12 bases line up with TRBD1. Germline assignment: CDR1 SGHTA and CDR2 FQGTGA. The trim removed 4 bases at V and 2 bases at J, leaving 3 bases unmatched. This CDR3 is built from 16 residues. CDR3: CASSWGQGAPYNEQFF. The CDR3 nucleotides are TGTGCCAGCAGCTGGGGACAGGGGGCCCCCTACAATGAGCAGTTCTTC.

The rearrangement links TRBV7-2 to TRBJ1-5; 8 nucleotides line up with TRBD1. There are 17 residues in the CDR3. With V trimmed by 5 bases and J by 8 bases, 17 bases remained unmatched. Germline V gives CDR1 SGHTA, CDR2 FQGNSA. The CDR3 here is CASSRGQAGVRKEPQHF. CDR3 DNA sequence: TGTGCCAGCAGCCGGGGACAGGCGGGTGTGCGGAAGGAGCCCCAGCATTTT. The variable domain in full, with the rest retrieved from reference TRBV7-2 and TRBJ1-5, is GAGVSQSPSNKVTEKGKDVELRCDPISGHTALYWYRQSLGQGLEFLIYFQGNSAPDKSGLPSDRFSAERTGGSVSTLTIQRTQQEDSAVYLCASSRGQAGVRKEPQHFGDGTRLSIL.

This clonotype was counted many times. The chain links TRBV2 to TRBJ2-3; 7 bases match TRBD1. The length of the CDR3 is 15 residues. The germline V gene has CDR1 SNHLY and CDR2 FYNNEI. The trim removed 5 bases at V and 2 bases at J, leaving 7 bases unmatched. The CDR3, as DNA: TGTGCCAGCAGTCCCGGGACAGAATTCACAGATACGCAGTATTTT. It specifies CASSPGTEFTDTQYF.

This clonotype was detected ten times or more. The chain employs TRBV20-1 and TRBJ2-1; TRBD2 might be the D (6 bases). Germline V gene sequence: CDR1 DFQATT, CDR2 SNEGSKA (reference sequence). The CDR3 covers 16 residues. V was pared by 1 base and J by 4 bases, with 17 bases between. For the CDR3, the DNA is TGCAGTGCTAGAGGTTCCGGGACTGGCACTTACAATGAGCAGTTCTTC. Its protein product is CSARGSGTGTYNEQFF.

This clonotype was recorded at least ten times. Mismatch with germline at one junction end may stem from a read error. V and J are TRBV7-7 and TRBJ2-1, with TRBD1 identical over 10 bases. The CDR3 extends over 15 amino acids. Germline V lookup: CDR1 SSHAT, CDR2 FNYEAQ (reference sequence). The CDR3 sequence: CASSLSGQGGGEQFF. CDR3 nucleotide sequence: TGTGCTAGCAGCTTATCTGGACAGGGGGGGGGTGAGCAGTTCTTC. The full variable domain, completed using reference TRBV7-7 and TRBJ2-1, is GAGVSQSPRYKVTKRGQDVTLRCDPISSHATLYWYQQALGQGPEFLTYFNYEAQPDKSGLPSDRFSAERPEGSISTLTIQRTEQRDSAMYRCASSLSGQGGGEQFFGPGTRLTVL.

The sample holds many counts of this clonotype. The chain carries TRBV7-8 and TRBJ2-2; 7 bases fit TRBD1. This CDR3 region has 16 residues. J was trimmed by 0 bases and V by 5 bases; bases with no gene match: 6. CDR1 is SGHVS and CDR2 is FQNEAQ in the germline V gene. The DNA for the CDR3 is TGTGCCAGCAGCCCTCGACAGGGAGCGAACACCGGGGAGCTGTTTTTT. It codes for CASSPRQGANTGELFF.

This clonotype was seen at least ten times. V is TRBV18 and J is TRBJ1-2; D unclear. CDR1 is KGHSH and CDR2 is LQKENI in the germline V gene. Trimming took 2 bases from V and 8 from J, leaving 12 bases between them. The CDR3 is 13 amino acids. The CDR3 DNA reads TGTGCCAGCTCACCAGGACGTTCCAACGGCTACACCTTC. Amino acids: CASSPGRSNGYTF.

This clonotype was recorded many times. CDR3 coding DNA: TGTGCCAGCAGTTACTTTGGAGCACATGAGCAGTTCTTC. It encodes CASSYFGAHEQFF. This sequence joins TRBV6-5 and TRBJ2-1; D uncertain. The CDR3 runs to 13 residues. Germline V CDR1 and CDR2: MNHEY, SVGAGI. The ends were cut back, 1 base at V and 8 bases at J, with 9 bases in the middle.

This clonotype was counted between two and nine times. The V call is TRBV18, the J call TRBJ2-1; 11 bases are a match to TRBD1. Germline trimming cut 5 bases from V and 3 bases from J; bases unmatched to any gene: 6. The CDR3 has 16 residues. The germline CDR1 and CDR2 sequences are KGHSH and LQKENI. CDR3 sequence: CASSRAGTGGYNEQFF. CDR3 DNA: TGTGCCAGCTCAAGAGCCGGGACAGGGGGCTACAATGAGCAGTTCTTC.

This clonotype was seen ten or more times. The V call is TRBV4-1, the J call TRBJ2-1, with 8 bases that match TRBD1. This CDR3 contains 15 residues. CDR1 is MGHRA, CDR2 YSYEKL, per germline. After removal of 0 bases from V and 3 bases from J, the junction contained 1 base not matched to a gene. This CDR3 reads CASSQEGQVYNEQFF. The CDR3 DNA reads as TGCGCCAGCAGCCAAGAGGGACAGGTCTACAATGAGCAGTTCTTC.

The chain recombines TRBV5-4 with TRBJ2-7, with D possibly being TRBD2 (7 bases). The CDR3 loop spans 15 amino acids. V shed 0 bases and J shed 6 bases, with 16 bases lying between them. In germline, CDR1 is SGHNT, CDR2 YYREEE (reference sequence). The CDR3 DNA reads as TGTGCCAGCAGCTTGGGGGGGGGGGCACTTTCCGAGCAGTACTTC. This sequence encodes CASSLGGGALSEQYF.

This rearrangement joins TRBV28 to TRBJ1-2, with D unresolved. In germline, CDR1 is MDHEN, CDR2 SYDVKM. The CDR3 runs to 14 residues. Trimming pared 2 bases from V and 5 bases from J, leaving 12 bases between. As DNA, the CDR3 is TGTGCCAGCAGTTTACAGGTCCCTGAATATGGCTACACCTTC. Amino acids: CASSLQVPEYGYTF.

This clonotype has ten or more counts. The chain links TRBV2 to TRBJ2-3, with unresolved D. The CDR3 sequence is 11 residues long. Germline CDR1 SNHLY, CDR2 FYNNEI. Deletions cut 7 bases from V and 4 bases from J, with 6 bases between. This CDR3 reads CASNVADTQYF. The CDR3 DNA reads TGTGCCAGCAATGTAGCAGATACGCAGTATTTT. Together with reference TRBV2 and TRBJ2-3, the CDR3 gives the full variable domain: EPEVTQTPSHQVTQMGQEVILRCVPISNHLYFYWYRQILGQKVEFLVSFYNNEISEKSEIFDDQFSVERPDGSNFTLKIRSTKLEDSAMYFCASNVADTQYFGPGTRLTVL.

This clonotype was seen repeatedly, ten times or more. This chain connects TRBV7-9 to TRBJ2-3, with 9 bases fitting TRBD2. With V trimmed by 5 bases and J by 3 bases, 3 bases remained unmatched. CDR1 is SEHNR, CDR2 FQNEAQ, per germline (reference sequence). The CDR3 runs 14 residues. The CDR3 DNA sequence: TGTGCCAGCAGCGGAGGACTAGCGACAGATACGCAGTATTTT. Translating gives CASSGGLATDTQYF.

For this clonotype: This sequence may be a read error, since a much larger clone differs from it by one base. The chain employs TRBV20-1 and TRBJ1-3; D remains unclear. Per germline, CDR1 DFQATT and CDR2 SNEGSKA (reference sequence). Trimming shortened V by 5 bases and J by 0 bases, and 14 bases separated the two germline ends. The CDR3 is 15 residues long. CDR3 bases: TGCAGTGCTGCCCCCGACGGAAGCTCTGGAAACACCATATATTTT. Its translation is CSAAPDGSSGNTIYF.

The chain couples TRBV5-1 to TRBJ2-3, with 10 bases aligning to TRBD2. The germline V gene encodes CDR1 SGHRS and CDR2 YFSETQ. V trimming: 4 bases; J trimming: 3 bases; junction bases outside the gene matches: 5. The length of the CDR3 is 15 residues. The CDR3 coding sequence is TGCGCCAGCAGCCCACTAGCGGGACCTACAGATACGCAGTATTTT. Encoded protein: CASSPLAGPTDTQYF.

This clonotype was observed at least ten times. The gene calls are TRBV2 and TRBJ2-2; D possibly corresponds to TRBD1 (6 bases). V was clipped by 2 bases and J by 5 bases, with 12 bases between them. Per germline, CDR1 SNHLY and CDR2 FYNNEI. The CDR3 has 15 amino acids. The CDR3 coding sequence is TGTGCCAGCAGTGAAACTACAGGGATGACCGGGGAGCTGTTTTTT. It translates to CASSETTGMTGELFF.

Points on this clonotype: At one end, the junction sequence differs from germline, possibly due to a read error. This chain connects TRBV7-7 to TRBJ1-5, with TRBD1 matching over 8 bases. This CDR3 has 16 amino acids. The germline CDR1 and CDR2 sequences are SSHAT and FNYEAQ (reference sequence). Here the CDR3 reads CASSSDRGDSNQPQHF. CDR3 bases: TGTGCTAGCAGCTCTGACAGGGGAGATAGCAATCAGCCCCAGCATTTT.

Ten or more counts support this clonotype. The chain combines TRBV9 with TRBJ1-2; TRBD1 aligns across 7 bases. CDR3 size: 14 residues. V lost 3 bases, J lost 2 bases, and 4 bases stayed unmatched. Germline V gene lookup returns CDR1 SGDLS and CDR2 YYNGEE. CDR3 sequence (DNA): TGTGCCAGCAGCGCCCAACAGGGGAACTATGGCTACACCTTC. Encoded protein: CASSAQQGNYGYTF.

This clonotype was counted many times. The chain joins TRBV12-3 or TRBV12-4 to TRBJ2-2; unclear D gene. The CDR3 extends over 14 amino acids. V dropped 6 bases and J dropped 0 bases, with 8 bases sitting between them. The CDR3 nucleotides are TGTGCCAGCAGGGGCATAGCGAACACCGGGGAGCTGTTTTTT. Translation gives CASRGIANTGELFF.

About this clonotype itself: Being one base from a much bigger clone, this may be a read error. The rearrangement uses TRBV6-5 and TRBJ2-5; 7 bases are shared with TRBD2. The germline V gene has CDR1 MNHEY and CDR2 SVGAGI. The trim removed 5 bases at V and 5 bases at J, leaving 5 bases unmatched. The CDR3 consists of 13 residues. Here the CDR3 reads CASSRAGEETQYF. CDR3 DNA: TGTGCCAGCAGTCGGGCGGGGGAGGAGACCCAGTACTTC.

This clonotype was picked up many times. The chain links TRBV6-5 to TRBJ2-7, with TRBD2 identical over 12 bases. Germline V gene lookup returns CDR1 MNHEY and CDR2 SVGAGI. This CDR3 contains 17 residues. The V gene end was trimmed by 1 base and the J gene end by 7 bases; junction bases not matched to a gene: 11. The DNA of the CDR3 is TGTGCCAGCAGTTACTATCGACTAGCGGGAGAGTTGGATGAGCAGTACTTC. Amino acid sequence: CASSYYRLAGELDEQYF.

This clonotype has ten or more counts. The gene calls are TRBV2 and TRBJ1-5; D may be TRBD1 (6 bases). CDR3 length: 16 amino acids. Germline CDR1 and CDR2: SNHLY and FYNNEI. V was clipped by 5 bases and J by 6 bases, with 20 bases between them. CDR3 protein: CASSPGQPREGQPQHF. In DNA form, the CDR3 reads TGTGCCAGCAGTCCTGGACAGCCTAGGGAGGGTCAGCCCCAGCATTTT.

This clonotype has a count of ten or more. The V and J genes are TRBV11-2 and TRBJ2-5; no clear D gene. CDR3 size: 10 residues. CDR1 is SGHAT and CDR2 is FQNNGV in the germline V gene. Trimming stripped 5 bases from V and 5 bases from J, with 3 bases between. This chain's CDR3 is CASSHETQYF. Here the CDR3 DNA reads TGTGCCAGCAGCCACGAGACCCAGTACTTC.

This clonotype was counted ten times or more. The genes are TRBV6-1 and TRBJ1-4, with D hard to call. The germline V and J ends were trimmed by 7 bases and 11 bases, with 17 bases remaining between them. The germline gives CDR1 MNHNS, CDR2 SASEGT. The CDR3 contains 13 residues. CDR3 sequence reads: CASTLTGVGKLFF. CDR3 coding DNA: TGTGCCAGCACCCTGACCGGGGTGGGGAAACTGTTTTTT.

The chain uses TRBV6-5 and TRBJ2-3, with D unclear. V was clipped by 2 bases and J by 7 bases, with 7 bases between them. The CDR3 is 12 amino acids. The germline CDR1 and CDR2 sequences are MNHEY and SVGAGI. The CDR3 DNA sequence: TGTGCCAGCAGTTACAGGGCAAATACGCAGTATTTT. Translating gives CASSYRANTQYF.

This clonotype came up many times. The V gene is TRBV20-1, the J gene TRBJ2-7; the match to TRBD2 covers 10 bases. The V gene's germline CDR1 is DFQATT and CDR2 SNEGSKA (reference sequence). V shed 5 bases and J 1 base; nucleotides not matched to a gene: 8. The CDR3 sequence is 15 residues long. CDR3 loop: CSARPGLATSYEQYF. In nucleotides, the CDR3 is TGCAGTGCTCGACCGGGACTAGCGACTTCCTACGAGCAGTACTTC.

This clonotype occurred many times. The CDR3 bases are TGTGCCAGCAGCCCCGCGCCCGGGCCTAGCTCCTACGAGCAGTACTTC. Translated, it gives CASSPAPGPSSYEQYF. This chain uses TRBV7-8 with TRBJ2-7; D is undetermined. V lost 5 bases and J lost 0, with 17 bases in between. The CDR3 has 16 amino acids. Per the germline V gene, CDR1 is SGHVS and CDR2 is FQNEAQ.